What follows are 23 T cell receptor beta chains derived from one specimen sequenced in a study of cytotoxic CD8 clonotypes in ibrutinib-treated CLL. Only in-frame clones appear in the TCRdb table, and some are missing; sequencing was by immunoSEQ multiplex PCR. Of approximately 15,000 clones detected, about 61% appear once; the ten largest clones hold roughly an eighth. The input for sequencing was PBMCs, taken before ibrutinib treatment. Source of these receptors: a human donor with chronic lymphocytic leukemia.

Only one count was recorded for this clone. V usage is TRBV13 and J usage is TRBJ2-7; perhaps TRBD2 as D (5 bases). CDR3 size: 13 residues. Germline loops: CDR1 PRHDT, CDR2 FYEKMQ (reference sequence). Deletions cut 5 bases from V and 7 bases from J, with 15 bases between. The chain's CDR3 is CASSLPERGEQYF. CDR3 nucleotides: TGTGCCAGCAGCCTCCCCGAAAGAGGGGAGCAGTACTTC.

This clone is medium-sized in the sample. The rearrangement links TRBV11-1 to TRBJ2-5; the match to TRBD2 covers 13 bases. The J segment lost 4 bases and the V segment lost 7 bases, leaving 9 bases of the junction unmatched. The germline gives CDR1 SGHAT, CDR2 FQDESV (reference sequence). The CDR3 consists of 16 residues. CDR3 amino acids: CASTPGLAGSGETQYF. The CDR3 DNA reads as TGTGCCAGCACCCCGGGACTAGCGGGGTCCGGAGAGACCCAGTACTTC. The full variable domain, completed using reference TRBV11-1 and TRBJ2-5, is EAEVAQSPRYKITEKSQAVAFWCDPISGHATLYWYRQILGQGPELLVQFQDESVVDDSQLPKDRFSAERLKGVDSTLKIQPAELGDSAMYLCASTPGLAGSGETQYFGPGTRLLVL.

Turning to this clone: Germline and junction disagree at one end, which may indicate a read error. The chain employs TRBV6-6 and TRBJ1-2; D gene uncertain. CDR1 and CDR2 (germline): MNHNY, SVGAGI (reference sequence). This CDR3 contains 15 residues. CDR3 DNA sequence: TGTGCCAGCAGACAGTCTGGACGGCCCCTTTTAGGTCCTTCCTTC. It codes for CASRQSGRPLLGPSF.

Written as DNA, the CDR3 is TGTGCCAGCTCGCAACGCGGGACAGGGGCCGATGAGCAGTTCTTC. Protein: CASSQRGTGADEQFF. J is TRBJ2-1 and V is TRBV18; 10 nucleotides agree with TRBD1. Per the germline V gene, CDR1 is KGHSH and CDR2 is LQKENI. This CDR3 has 15 residues. The J segment lost 8 bases and the V segment lost 6 bases, leaving 10 bases of the junction unmatched.

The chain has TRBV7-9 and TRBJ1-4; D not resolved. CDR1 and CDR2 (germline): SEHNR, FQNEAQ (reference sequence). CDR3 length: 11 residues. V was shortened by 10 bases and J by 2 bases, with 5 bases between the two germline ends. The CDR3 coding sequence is TGTGCCACCCCCACTAATGAAAAACTGTTTTTT. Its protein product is CATPTNEKLFF.

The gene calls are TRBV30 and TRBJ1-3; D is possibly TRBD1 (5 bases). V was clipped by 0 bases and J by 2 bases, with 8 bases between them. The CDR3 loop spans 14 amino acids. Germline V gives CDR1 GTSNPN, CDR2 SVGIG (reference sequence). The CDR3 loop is CAWSVGRAGNTIYF. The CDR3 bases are TGTGCCTGGAGTGTGGGGCGGGCTGGAAACACCATATATTTT.

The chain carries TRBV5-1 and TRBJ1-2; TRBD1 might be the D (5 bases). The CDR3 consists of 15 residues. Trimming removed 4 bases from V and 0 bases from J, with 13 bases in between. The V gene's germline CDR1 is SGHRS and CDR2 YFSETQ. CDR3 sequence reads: CASSDGTSANYGYTF. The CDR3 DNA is TGCGCCAGCAGCGATGGGACTTCGGCTAACTATGGCTACACCTTC.

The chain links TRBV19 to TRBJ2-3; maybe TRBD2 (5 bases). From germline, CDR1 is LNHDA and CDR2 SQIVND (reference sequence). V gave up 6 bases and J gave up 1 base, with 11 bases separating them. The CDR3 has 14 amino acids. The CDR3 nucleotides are TGTGCCAGTAGCGCGGGCTGGGGCACAGATACGCAGTATTTT. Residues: CASSAGWGTDTQYF.

Here the CDR3 reads CASSLVYDPHRDLLGSHGYTF. In DNA form, the CDR3 reads TGTGCCAGCAGCTTGGTGTACGACCCACACAGGGACCTCCTGGGCAGCCATGGCTACACCTTC. The chain recombines TRBV7-8 with TRBJ1-2, with D possibly being TRBD1 (6 bases). V gave up 3 bases and J gave up 6 bases, with 35 bases separating them. Germline V gene lookup returns CDR1 SGHVS and CDR2 FQNEAQ. CDR3 length equals 21 residues.

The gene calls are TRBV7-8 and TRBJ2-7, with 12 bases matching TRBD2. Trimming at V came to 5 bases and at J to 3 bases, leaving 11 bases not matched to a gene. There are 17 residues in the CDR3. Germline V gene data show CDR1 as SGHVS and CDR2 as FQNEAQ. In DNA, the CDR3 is TGTGCCAGCAGCCGGACGACTAGCGGGAGCCGCGGCTACGAGCAGTACTTC. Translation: CASSRTTSGSRGYEQYF.

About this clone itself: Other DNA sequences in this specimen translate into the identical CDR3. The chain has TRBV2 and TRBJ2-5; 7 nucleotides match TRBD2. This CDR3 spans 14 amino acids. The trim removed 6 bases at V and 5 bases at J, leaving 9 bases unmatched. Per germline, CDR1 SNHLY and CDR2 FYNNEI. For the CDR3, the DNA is TGTGCCAGCAGCGGCGGGGGTAGAAGGGAGACCCAGTACTTC. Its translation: CASSGGGRRETQYF. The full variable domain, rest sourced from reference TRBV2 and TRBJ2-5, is EPEVTQTPSHQVTQMGQEVILRCVPISNHLYFYWYRQILGQKVEFLVSFYNNEISEKSEIFDDQFSVERPDGSNFTLKIRSTKLEDSAMYFCASSGGGRRETQYFGPGTRLLVL.

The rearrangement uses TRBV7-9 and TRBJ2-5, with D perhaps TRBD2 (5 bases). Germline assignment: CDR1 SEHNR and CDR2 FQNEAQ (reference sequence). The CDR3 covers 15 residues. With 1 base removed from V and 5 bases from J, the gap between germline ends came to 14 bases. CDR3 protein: CASSLGDSARETQYF. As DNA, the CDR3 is TGTGCCAGCAGCTTAGGGGATAGCGCGAGGGAGACCCAGTACTTC.

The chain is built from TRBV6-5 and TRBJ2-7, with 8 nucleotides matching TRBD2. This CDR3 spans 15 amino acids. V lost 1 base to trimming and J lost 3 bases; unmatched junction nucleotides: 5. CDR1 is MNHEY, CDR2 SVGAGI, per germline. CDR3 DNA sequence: TGTGCCAGCAGTTACTATCTAGCGGGCCACTACGAGCAGTACGTC. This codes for CASSYYLAGHYEQYV.

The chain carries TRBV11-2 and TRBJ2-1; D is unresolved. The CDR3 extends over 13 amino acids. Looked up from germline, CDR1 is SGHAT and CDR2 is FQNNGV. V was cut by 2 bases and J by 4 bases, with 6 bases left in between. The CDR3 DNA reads TGTGCCAGCAGCTTACCACTGTACAATGAGCAGTTCTTC. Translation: CASSLPLYNEQFF.

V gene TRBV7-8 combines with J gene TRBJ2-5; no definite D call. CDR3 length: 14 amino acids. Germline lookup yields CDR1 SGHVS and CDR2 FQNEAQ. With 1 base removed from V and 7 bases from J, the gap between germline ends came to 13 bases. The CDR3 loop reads CASSLDIGTATQYF. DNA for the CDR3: TGTGCCAGCAGCTTAGATATCGGCACTGCGACCCAGTACTTC. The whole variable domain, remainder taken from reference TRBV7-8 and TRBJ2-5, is GAGVSQSPRYKVAKRGQDVALRCDPISGHVSLFWYQQALGQGPEFLTYFQNEAQLDKSGLPSDRFFAERPEGSVSTLKIQRTQQEDSAVYLCASSLDIGTATQYFGPGTRLLVL.

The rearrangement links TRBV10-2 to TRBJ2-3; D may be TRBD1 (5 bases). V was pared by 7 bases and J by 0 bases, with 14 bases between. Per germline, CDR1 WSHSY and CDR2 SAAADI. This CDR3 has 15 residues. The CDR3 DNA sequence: TGCGCCAGCACCGATTCGACAGTTAGCACAGATACGCAGTATTTT. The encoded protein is CASTDSTVSTDTQYF.

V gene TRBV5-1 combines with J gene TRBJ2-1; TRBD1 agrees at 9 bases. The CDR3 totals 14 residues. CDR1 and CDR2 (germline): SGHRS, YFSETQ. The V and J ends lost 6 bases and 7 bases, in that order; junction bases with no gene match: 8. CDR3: CASTRDRAENEQFF. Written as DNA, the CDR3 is TGCGCCAGCACCCGGGACAGGGCGGAAAATGAGCAGTTCTTC.

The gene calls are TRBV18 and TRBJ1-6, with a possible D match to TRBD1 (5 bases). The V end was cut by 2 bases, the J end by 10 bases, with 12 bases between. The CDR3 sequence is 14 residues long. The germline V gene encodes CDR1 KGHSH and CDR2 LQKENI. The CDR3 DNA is TGTGCCAGCTCACCAAGGTCCCAGGGCTCACCCCTCCACTTT. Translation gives CASSPRSQGSPLHF.

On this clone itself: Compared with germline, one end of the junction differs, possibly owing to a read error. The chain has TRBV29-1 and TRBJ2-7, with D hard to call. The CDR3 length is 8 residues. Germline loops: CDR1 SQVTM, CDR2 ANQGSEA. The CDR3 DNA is TGCAGCGTTGAAGATGGGGTCTTC. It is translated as CSVEDGVF.

CDR3 DNA: TGTGCCTGGCAGGTGCTTTCGAACACTGAAGCTTTCTTT. It translates to CAWQVLSNTEAFF. V is TRBV30 and J is TRBJ1-1; D not certain. The CDR3 length is 13 residues. The ends were cut back, 5 bases at V and 1 base at J, with 11 bases in the middle. Germline V gene lookup returns CDR1 GTSNPN and CDR2 SVGIG (reference sequence).

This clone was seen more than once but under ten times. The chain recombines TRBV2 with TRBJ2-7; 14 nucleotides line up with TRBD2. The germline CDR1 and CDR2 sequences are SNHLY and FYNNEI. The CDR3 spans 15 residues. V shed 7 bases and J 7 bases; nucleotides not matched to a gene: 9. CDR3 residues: CASTSGTSGRGEQYF. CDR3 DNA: TGTGCCAGCACCTCAGGGACTAGCGGGAGAGGAGAGCAGTACTTC.

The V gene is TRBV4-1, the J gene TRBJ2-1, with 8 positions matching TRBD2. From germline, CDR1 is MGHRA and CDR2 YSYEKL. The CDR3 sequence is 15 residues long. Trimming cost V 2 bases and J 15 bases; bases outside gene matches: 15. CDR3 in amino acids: CASSQIPGTSTFPFF. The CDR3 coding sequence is TGCGCCAGCAGCCAAATACCCGGGACTAGTACATTCCCGTTCTTC.

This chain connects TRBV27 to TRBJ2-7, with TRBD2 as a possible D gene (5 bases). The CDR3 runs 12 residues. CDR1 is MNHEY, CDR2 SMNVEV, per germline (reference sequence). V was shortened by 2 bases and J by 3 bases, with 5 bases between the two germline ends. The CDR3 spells CASSLRGYEQYF. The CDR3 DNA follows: TGTGCCAGCAGTTTACGGGGCTACGAGCAGTACTTC.